The clone carrying this T cell receptor (beta chain) appeared a few times. Its antigen is not known. V lost 2 bases, J lost 2 bases, and 13 bases lay in between. The CDR3 is made up of 15 amino acids. Germline-derived CDR1 and CDR2 are GTSNPN and SVGIG (reference sequence). This sample is part of a study of shared clonotypes between healthy human individuals. Whole-study results and caveats: Across subsets, estimated richness was generally greater for naive than for memory populations. Generation probabilities of non-shared clonotypes were lower (relative to those shared by all four donors).

All donors were healthy HIV-negative adults lacking recent acute infections or vaccinations. The assay was immunoSEQ multiplex PCR, and TCRdb's table has in-frame clones only and misses some. The data hold approximately 1,000,000 clones, with roughly 80% observed a single time. The receptor was isolated from a man aged 18 to 30 in good health. Some clones in this sample may be carry-over from other donors' samples. This chain connects TRBV30 to TRBJ1-3; no clear D gene. The specimen sequenced was memory CD4+ T cells from PBMCs. The subset was: CD45RA-negative fraction. The CDR3 here is CAWSQLLGPGNTIYF. The CDR3 DNA reads as TGTGCCTGGAGTCAACTTCTGGGCCCTGGAAACACCATATATTTT.